The 17 T cell receptor beta chains below were found in one sample sequenced in a study of identical twins. Each CDR3 protein gets one entry after TCRdb re-called the 5' RACE reads with MiXCR. The profile shows 1.5 million to 2 million distinct CDR3 sequences, under 35% of them singletons. Material: cord blood. These receptors were taken from a newborn girl in good health.

The V gene is TRBV7-2, the J gene TRBJ1-3; TRBD1 aligns across 9 bases. CDR1 and CDR2 (germline): SGHTA, FQGNSA. Germline trimming cut 5 bases from V and 3 bases from J; bases unmatched to any gene: 8. CDR3 length: 16 residues. The chain's CDR3 is CASSPAGTGFGNTIYF. The CDR3 nucleotides read TGTGCCAGCAGCCCCGCCGGGACAGGGTTTGGAAACACCATATATTTT.

This chain connects TRBV20-1 to TRBJ2-1; TRBD2 matches at 8 bases. From germline, CDR1 is DFQATT and CDR2 SNEGSKA (reference sequence). The J segment lost 0 bases and the V segment lost 6 bases, leaving 7 bases of the junction unmatched. The CDR3 consists of 15 residues. This CDR3 is CSALAGISSYNEQFF. In DNA form, the CDR3 reads TGCAGTGCGTTAGCGGGAATAAGCTCCTACAATGAGCAGTTCTTC.

This clonotype was observed many times. The gene calls are TRBV4-2 and TRBJ2-7, with a weak D call TRBD1 (6 bases). CDR1 is LGHNA and CDR2 is YNFKEQ in the germline V gene. The CDR3 covers 15 residues. V shed 0 bases and J shed 4 bases, with 13 bases lying between them. The CDR3 loop is CASSQDGSRGYEQYF. The CDR3 DNA reads TGTGCCAGCAGCCAAGATGGGTCCAGGGGTTACGAGCAGTACTTC.

This clonotype was observed a few times. The chain carries TRBV20-1 and TRBJ1-1; D not certain. This CDR3 region has 11 residues. CDR1 and CDR2 (germline): DFQATT, SNEGSKA (reference sequence). V shed 1 base and J shed 7 bases, with 7 bases lying between them. DNA of the CDR3: TGCAGTGCTAGAGTGGAGGTTGAAGCTTTCTTT. Its translation is CSARVEVEAFF.

The genes are TRBV4-2 and TRBJ1-1; no clear D gene. CDR3 length: 16 amino acids. Germline lookup yields CDR1 LGHNA and CDR2 YNFKEQ. V lost 6 bases and J lost 1, with 18 bases in between. The CDR3 DNA follows: TGTGCCAGCAGACTCTACGCCGGGCACCCGAACACTGAAGCTTTCTTT. Protein sequence: CASRLYAGHPNTEAFF.

This chain joins TRBV3-1 and TRBJ2-1; TRBD2 aligns across 9 bases. Losses at the gene ends were 1 base for V and 7 bases for J; bases not matched to a gene: 5. CDR1 is LGHDT, CDR2 YNNKEL, per germline (reference sequence). The length of the CDR3 is 15 residues. The CDR3 coding sequence is TGTGCCAGCAGCCAAGTAGGGAGCGGGAGGAATGAGCAGTTCTTC. This gives the protein CASSQVGSGRNEQFF.

As to this clonotype: Germline is not matched at one junction end, which may reflect a read error. The V and J genes are TRBV12-3 or TRBV12-4 and TRBJ2-7, with a possible D match to TRBD2 (6 bases). This CDR3 is 14 amino acids long. The CDR3: CASSFQEGAYGQYF. CDR3 coding DNA: TGTGCCAGCAGTTTCCAGGAGGGCGCGTACGGGCAGTACTTC.

The chain uses TRBV12-3 or TRBV12-4 and TRBJ2-3, with unresolved D. V lost 7 bases and J lost 4, with 15 bases in between. This CDR3 region has 14 residues. The CDR3 protein is CASTPGTGADTQYF. DNA of the CDR3: TGTGCCAGCACCCCCGGAACTGGGGCAGATACGCAGTATTTT.

The chain joins TRBV20-1 to TRBJ2-3; D tentatively fits TRBD1 or TRBD2 (5 bases each). CDR1 DFQATT and CDR2 SNEGSKA come from the germline V gene (reference sequence). The length of the CDR3 is 16 residues. The germline V and J ends were trimmed by 0 bases and 4 bases, with 17 bases remaining between them. For the CDR3, the DNA is TGCAGTGCTAGAGAGGGGCTCCGGGGCCGGGCAGATACGCAGTATTTT. This gives the protein CSAREGLRGRADTQYF.

This clonotype has more than one count but fewer than ten. The chain carries TRBV10-3 and TRBJ1-5, with D perhaps matching TRBD1 (5 bases). The CDR3 is 17 residues long. V was clipped by 2 bases and J by 0 bases, with 14 bases between them. Germline V gene data show CDR1 as ENHRY and CDR2 as SYGVKD. CDR3 region: CAISEAIWDGSNQPQHF. The DNA of the CDR3 is TGTGCCATCAGTGAGGCTATCTGGGACGGTAGCAATCAGCCCCAGCATTTT.

The chain couples TRBV20-1 to TRBJ1-6, with 9 bases identical to TRBD1. J was trimmed by 7 bases and V by 3 bases; bases with no gene match: 13. The CDR3 is made up of 17 amino acids. The germline V gene has CDR1 DFQATT and CDR2 SNEGSKA (reference sequence). As DNA, the CDR3 is TGCAGTGCTAGGGGGACAGGGTCCCCTTTTGGGAATTCACCCCTCCACTTT. Residues: CSARGTGSPFGNSPLHF.

The V call is TRBV6-6, the J call TRBJ2-3; D possibly corresponds to TRBD2 (5 bases). V dropped 5 bases and J dropped 0 bases, with 12 bases sitting between them. The CDR3 loop spans 15 amino acids. The germline CDR1 and CDR2 sequences are MNHNY and SVGAGI (reference sequence). In nucleotides, the CDR3 is TGTGCCAGCAGTCAGCGGATCTCTAGCACAGATACGCAGTATTTT. Residues: CASSQRISSTDTQYF.

This clonotype was seen more than once but under ten times. The chain links TRBV5-1 to TRBJ2-7, with 7 bases matching TRBD1. Germline-derived CDR1 and CDR2 are SGHRS and YFSETQ. The CDR3 contains 13 residues. The ends lost 8 bases at V and 5 bases at J; junction bases unmatched: 10. The CDR3 nucleotides are TGCGCCAGTACGACGACAGGGACGAACGAGCAGTACTTC. This translates into CASTTTGTNEQYF.

This chain links TRBV6-1 with TRBJ2-5; 12 bases agree with TRBD1. The ends lost 4 bases at V and 4 bases at J; junction bases unmatched: 4. This CDR3 has 15 amino acids. CDR1 is MNHNS and CDR2 is SASEGT in the germline V gene. Here the CDR3 reads CASSAGQGARETQYF. The CDR3 nucleotides are TGTGCCAGCAGTGCGGGACAGGGGGCGAGAGAGACCCAGTACTTC.

The rearrangement joins TRBV5-1 to TRBJ2-1, with D possibly being TRBD2 (5 bases). The CDR3 totals 18 residues. Per the germline V gene, CDR1 is SGHRS and CDR2 is YFSETQ. Trimming cost V 4 bases and J 0 bases, with 20 bases left between them. This CDR3 is CASSPKRAGSSSYNEQFF. The DNA for the CDR3 is TGCGCCAGCAGCCCTAAGAGGGCAGGCTCGAGCTCCTACAATGAGCAGTTCTTC.

The chain joins TRBV5-1 to TRBJ2-5, with 7 positions matching TRBD1. The V segment lost 3 bases and the J segment 1 base; nucleotides outside the gene matches: 6. The CDR3 sequence is 15 residues long. Germline-derived CDR1 and CDR2 are SGHRS and YFSETQ. The CDR3 reads CASSSLGDSQETQYF. CDR3 nucleotide sequence: TGCGCCAGCAGCTCCCTGGGGGACAGCCAAGAGACCCAGTACTTC.

The chain uses TRBV7-2 and TRBJ2-7; the match to TRBD1 covers 8 bases. Germline-derived CDR1 and CDR2 are SGHTA and FQGNSA. Trimming took 4 bases from V and 3 from J; bases not matched to a gene: 5. CDR3 length: 14 residues. The CDR3 loop reads CASSSDRDNYEQYF. CDR3 in DNA: TGTGCCAGCAGCTCGGACAGGGATAACTACGAGCAGTACTTC.